Shown below are 13 T cell receptor beta chains from a single sample sequenced in a study of tumor and adjacent non-tumor tissue in lung cancer. TCRbeta libraries were built with three rounds of nested PCR, modified from ARM-PCR. TCRdb reprocessed the multiplex PCR reads with MiXCR, giving one entry per CDR3 protein. The table has 90,000 or so distinct CDR3 sequences, more than 60% seen once. The template was RNA from unsorted bulk tissue. The sample consisted of lung tumor tissue. The source is a man aged 65-85 years with non-small cell lung cancer.

For this clonotype: Mismatch with germline at one junction end may stem from a read error. The chain uses TRBV6-5 and TRBJ2-2; tentative D call: TRBD2 (5 bases). The CDR3 totals 14 residues. Germline CDR1 and CDR2: MNHEY and SVGAGI. The CDR3: CANSPEYRTGELFF. CDR3 in DNA: TGTGCCAACAGTCCAGAGTACCGTACCGGGGAGCTGTTCTTT.

Worth noting for this clonotype: The conserved closing phenylalanine or tryptophan is absent in this CDR3, likely reflecting a read error. This chain uses TRBV5-1 with TRBJ2-5; 7 bases map to TRBD2. The CDR3 is made up of 15 amino acids. Germline assignment: CDR1 SGHRS and CDR2 YFSETQ. The DNA for the CDR3 is TGCGACAGCAGCTTAAGTGGCGGGGGCCAAGAGACCCAGTACCTC. Protein: CDSSLSGGGQETQYL.

This clonotype was seen only a few times. A much larger clone sits a single nucleotide away, making a read error possible. The chain joins TRBV12-3 or TRBV12-4 to TRBJ1-5, with 9 nucleotides matching TRBD1. V dropped 7 bases and J dropped 4; count of bases not matched to a gene: 5. The CDR3 extends over 14 amino acids. CDR3 sequence: CASNYGTGNQPQHF. In DNA, the CDR3 is TGTGCCAGCAATTACGGGACAGGGAATCAGCCCCAGCATTTT.

Points on this clonotype: The conserved final phenylalanine or tryptophan is absent from the CDR3, which likely points to a read error. This sequence joins TRBV30 and TRBJ2-7; no clear D gene. There are 16 residues in the CDR3. Germline V gives CDR1 GTSNPN, CDR2 SVGIG (reference sequence). Trimming removed 0 bases at V and 3 bases at J, with 18 bases between. The chain's CDR3 is CAWSVGHGFQSYEQYL. CDR3 DNA sequence: TGTGCCTGGAGTGTAGGGCACGGATTTCAAAGCTACGAGCAGTACCTC.

In regard to this clonotype: The germline gene is not matched at one end of the junction; a read error may be the cause. The chain's CDR3 is CTSSPNWEQYF. CDR3 DNA: TGTACCAGCAGCCCCAACTGGGAGCAGTACTTC. The rearrangement joins TRBV28 to TRBJ2-7; no definite D call. The length of the CDR3 is 11 residues. CDR1 is MDHEN, CDR2 SYDVKM, per germline.

This clonotype was found many times. The chain is built from TRBV12-3 or TRBV12-4 and TRBJ1-2; a weak D match, TRBD1 (5 bases). Deletions cut 3 bases from V and 6 bases from J, with 11 bases between. The CDR3 contains 13 residues. The DNA of the CDR3 is TGTGCCAGCAGTTTGCGGGACCCACATGGCTACACCTTC. Amino acid sequence: CASSLRDPHGYTF.

This clonotype was counted between two and nine times. A much larger clone differs from this one at a single base, so this may be a read error. The V call is TRBV6-6, the J call TRBJ2-5; D call uncertain. This CDR3 contains 15 residues. Germline CDR1 MNHNY, CDR2 SVGAGI (reference sequence). V shed 0 bases and J shed 5 bases, with 13 bases lying between them. The CDR3 region has the DNA TGTGCCAGCAGTTACTCTGGGTACGGGCGGGAGACCCAGTACTTC. This sequence encodes CASSYSGYGRETQYF.

This chain links TRBV11-2 with TRBJ2-7; no reliable D call. Germline loops: CDR1 SGHAT, CDR2 FQNNGV. V was trimmed by 5 bases and J by 4 bases, leaving 9 bases between them. The CDR3 has 12 residues. CDR3 protein: CASSTIGYEQYF. The CDR3 DNA sequence: TGTGCCAGCAGCACCATAGGTTACGAGCAGTACTTC.

This clonotype was detected many times. This chain connects TRBV28 to TRBJ2-7; 7 positions match TRBD2. The CDR3 contains 14 residues. V dropped 4 bases and J dropped 0; count of bases not matched to a gene: 3. Germline-derived CDR1 and CDR2 are MDHEN and SYDVKM. The CDR3 reads CASSSSGSSYEQYF. The CDR3 DNA sequence: TGTGCCAGCAGTTCTAGCGGAAGCTCCTACGAGCAGTACTTC.

For this clonotype: One end of the junction varies from germline; a read error may be responsible. The genes are TRBV11-1 and TRBJ1-1; unclear D gene. The CDR3 is 13 amino acids. Germline lookup yields CDR1 SGHAT and CDR2 FQDESV (reference sequence). The CDR3 sequence is CVSSSTWNTEAFF. In DNA, the CDR3 is TGTGTCAGCAGTTCTACATGGAACACTGAAGCTTTCTTT.

This clonotype was detected many times. The CDR3 DNA reads TGTGCCAGCAGCGCAGGGCCAGGGTACGGGCCCTACGAGCAGTACTTC. The encoded protein is CASSAGPGYGPYEQYF. The J gene is TRBJ2-7, the V gene TRBV13; weak D call: TRBD1 (5 bases). Trimming cost V 5 bases and J 2 bases, with 19 bases left between them. Germline loops: CDR1 PRHDT, CDR2 FYEKMQ (reference sequence). The length of the CDR3 is 16 residues.

This clonotype was counted between two and nine times. The V call is TRBV2, the J call TRBJ1-5; D is uncertain. The CDR3 runs to 18 residues. V lost 0 bases and J lost 7, with 22 bases in between. Germline values: CDR1 SNHLY, CDR2 FYNNEI. The DNA of the CDR3 is TGTGCCAGCAGTGAAGCGCGTGGGTTAACGTTCGGGCGACAGCCCCAGCATTTT. Translating gives CASSEARGLTFGRQPQHF.

A word on this clonotype: One end of the junction fails to match germline, which may point to a read error. The chain combines TRBV11-1 with TRBJ2-5, with TRBD2 as a possible D gene (5 bases). The V gene's germline CDR1 is SGHAT and CDR2 FQDESV (reference sequence). This CDR3 is built from 14 residues. The CDR3 coding sequence is TGTACCAGCACACGGGGTGATCCACAAGAGATCCAGTACTTC. Its translation: CTSTRGDPQEIQYF.